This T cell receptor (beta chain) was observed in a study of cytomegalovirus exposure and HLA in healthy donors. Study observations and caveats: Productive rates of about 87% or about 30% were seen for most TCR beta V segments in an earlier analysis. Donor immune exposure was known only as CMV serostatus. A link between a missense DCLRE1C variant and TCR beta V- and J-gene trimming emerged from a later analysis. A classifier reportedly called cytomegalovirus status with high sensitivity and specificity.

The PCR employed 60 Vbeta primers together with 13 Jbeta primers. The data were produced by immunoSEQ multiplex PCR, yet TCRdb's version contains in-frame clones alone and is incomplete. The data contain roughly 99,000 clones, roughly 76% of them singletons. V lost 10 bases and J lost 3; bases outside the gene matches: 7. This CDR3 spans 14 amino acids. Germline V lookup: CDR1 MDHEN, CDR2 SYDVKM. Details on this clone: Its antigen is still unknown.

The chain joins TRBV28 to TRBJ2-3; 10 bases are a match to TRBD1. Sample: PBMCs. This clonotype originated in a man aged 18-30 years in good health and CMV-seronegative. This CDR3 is CANEGGQGTDTQYF. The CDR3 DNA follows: TGTGCCAACGAAGGGGGACAGGGGACAGATACGCAGTATTTT.